The 11 T cell receptor beta chains presented below share a single source sample, sequenced in a study of shared clonotypes between healthy human individuals. Clones were sequenced by immunoSEQ multiplex PCR, and TCRdb holds only the in-frame ones, with some missing. The data hold 550,000 to 800,000 clones, with about 92% observed a single time. Sequencing was done on a sample of memory CD8+ T cells from PBMCs. Subset here: CD45RO+ cells pooled with CCR7-negative TemRA cells. The receptors come from a man aged 18-30 years in good health. Some clones in this sample may be carry-over from other donors' samples.

This clone appeared a few times. V and J are TRBV9 and TRBJ1-1, with D unresolved. The germline CDR1 and CDR2 sequences are SGDLS and YYNGEE. The CDR3 totals 13 residues. The ends were cut back, 0 bases at V and 3 bases at J, with 6 bases in the middle. The CDR3: CASSVAVYTEAFF. CDR3 nucleotides: TGTGCCAGCAGCGTAGCGGTTTACACTGAAGCTTTCTTT.

V and J are TRBV9 and TRBJ1-1; 10 positions match TRBD1. Germline V gene sequence: CDR1 SGDLS, CDR2 YYNGEE. With V trimmed by 7 bases and J by 4 bases, 4 bases remained unmatched. The CDR3 is 13 amino acids. CDR3 region: CASGGTGATEAFF. The CDR3 DNA sequence: TGTGCCAGCGGTGGGACAGGGGCCACTGAAGCTTTCTTT.

The V call is TRBV29-1, the J call TRBJ2-7; a possible D gene is TRBD2 (7 bases). The CDR3 has 17 amino acids. In germline, CDR1 is SQVTM, CDR2 ANQGSEA. Deletions cut 0 bases from V and 2 bases from J, with 20 bases between. CDR3 coding DNA: TGCAGCGTTGAAGATAGGAGGGGGGGGCACTCTACCTACGAGCAGTACTTC. Its translation is CSVEDRRGGHSTYEQYF.

This clone was found once. V gene TRBV19 combines with J gene TRBJ1-4; D perhaps matches TRBD1 (5 bases). This CDR3 contains 12 residues. Trimming removed 7 bases at V and 7 bases at J, with 10 bases between. Germline CDR1 is LNHDA and CDR2 is SQIVND (reference sequence). The CDR3: CASTSGREKLFF. As DNA, the CDR3 is TGTGCCAGTACGTCAGGGCGTGAAAAACTGTTTTTT.

For this clone: Other DNA sequences in the sample encode the same CDR3. The rearrangement links TRBV10-3 to TRBJ2-5; no clear D gene. Germline CDR1 ENHRY, CDR2 SYGVKD. The CDR3 consists of 12 residues. Trimming took 4 bases from V and 0 from J, leaving 3 bases between them. The CDR3: CAISGYQETQYF. In DNA form, the CDR3 reads TGTGCCATCAGTGGGTACCAAGAGACCCAGTACTTC.

The chain is built from TRBV5-6 and TRBJ2-5, with D uncertain. The J call is in doubt because the DNA end fits TRBJ2-7 better. The CDR3 sequence is 12 residues long. Germline V gene lookup returns CDR1 SGHDT and CDR2 YYEEEE. CDR3 sequence: CASSSYGVEQYF. The CDR3 DNA reads TGTGCCAGCAGTTCCTATGGGGTCGAGCAGTACTTC.

CDR3 sequence: CASSRGRGSNTEAFF. CDR3 bases: TGTGCCAGCAGCCGAGGCCGGGGATCGAACACTGAAGCTTTCTTT. This chain links TRBV5-6 with TRBJ1-1; D gene ambiguous. This CDR3 has 15 residues. Trimming took 4 bases from V and 1 from J, leaving 14 bases between them. Germline CDR1 reads SGHDT; CDR2 reads YYEEEE.

On this clone itself: The sample holds other DNA sequences that translate to the same CDR3. The genes are TRBV28 and TRBJ2-7; TRBD1 matches 11 bases. CDR1 MDHEN and CDR2 SYDVKM come from the germline V gene. The CDR3 loop spans 14 amino acids. The ends lost 4 bases at V and 3 bases at J; junction bases unmatched: 2. The CDR3 loop reads CASSSGTGGYEQYF. The CDR3 nucleotides are TGTGCCAGCAGTTCAGGGACAGGGGGCTACGAGCAGTACTTC. Full variable domain (outside the CDR3, taken from reference TRBV28 and TRBJ2-7): DVKVTQSSRYLVKRTGEKVFLECVQDMDHENMFWYRQDPGLGLRLIYFSYDVKMKEKGDIPEGYSVSREKKERFSLILESASTNQTSMYLCASSSGTGGYEQYFGPGTRLTVT.

The gene calls are TRBV27 and TRBJ2-7; D is uncertain. The CDR3 totals 15 residues. Germline values: CDR1 MNHEY, CDR2 SMNVEV (reference sequence). Trimming removed 6 bases from V and 2 bases from J, with 17 bases in between. The CDR3 region is CASSYMAASAYEQYF. The DNA of the CDR3 is TGTGCCAGCAGCTACATGGCGGCCTCGGCCTACGAGCAGTACTTC.

The table lists this clone with many counts. The rearrangement uses TRBV9 and TRBJ2-1; 8 bases fit TRBD1. The CDR3 consists of 12 residues. Losses at the gene ends were 4 bases for V and 10 bases for J; bases not matched to a gene: 4. In germline, CDR1 is SGDLS, CDR2 YYNGEE. The CDR3 coding sequence is TGTGCCAGCAGCAGACGGGACAGGGAGCAGTTCTTC. It is translated as CASSRRDREQFF.

The V and J genes are TRBV29-1 and TRBJ2-3; 7 bases are a match to TRBD1. Germline trimming cut 7 bases from V and 3 bases from J; bases unmatched to any gene: 4. Germline-derived CDR1 and CDR2 are SQVTM and ANQGSEA. CDR3 size: 12 residues. CDR3 bases: TGCAGCGAGACAGGGATAACAGATACGCAGTATTTT. This encodes CSETGITDTQYF.